This TCR beta chain originates from a study of blood T cells in healthy people across ages. The authors drew 7.5 to 10 milliliters of peripheral blood from each donor. Combining a sample-barcoded 5' primer with a J-beta primer mix, a second PCR ran for about 7 to 12 cycles. TCRdb processed the 5' RACE reads anew with MiXCR; each CDR3 protein has one entry. Among about 1 million distinct CDR3 sequences listed, under 45% were seen once. From germline, CDR1 is SEHNR and CDR2 FQNEAQ (reference sequence). The CDR3 sequence is 14 residues long. V lost 2 bases and J lost 5; bases outside the gene matches: 4. This clonotype was seen at least ten times.

This rearrangement joins TRBV7-9 to TRBJ2-5; 8 positions match TRBD1. The sequence was collected from a woman in her sixties in good health. The source material was blood. DNA of the CDR3: TGTGCCAGCAGCTTACTCAGGGGGCAGGAGACCCAGTACTTC. It codes for CASSLLRGQETQYF.